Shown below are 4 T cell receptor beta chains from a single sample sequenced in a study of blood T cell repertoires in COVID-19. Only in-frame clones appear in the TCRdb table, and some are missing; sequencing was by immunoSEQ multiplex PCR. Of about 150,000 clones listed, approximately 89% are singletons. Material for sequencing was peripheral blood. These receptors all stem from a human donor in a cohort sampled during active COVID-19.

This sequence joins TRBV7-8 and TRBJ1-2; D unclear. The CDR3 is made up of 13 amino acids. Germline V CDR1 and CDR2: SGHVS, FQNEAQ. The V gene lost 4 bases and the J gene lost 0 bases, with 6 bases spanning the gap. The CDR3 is CASSSSTNYGYTF. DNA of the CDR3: TGTGCCAGCAGCTCCTCTACTAACTATGGCTACACCTTC.

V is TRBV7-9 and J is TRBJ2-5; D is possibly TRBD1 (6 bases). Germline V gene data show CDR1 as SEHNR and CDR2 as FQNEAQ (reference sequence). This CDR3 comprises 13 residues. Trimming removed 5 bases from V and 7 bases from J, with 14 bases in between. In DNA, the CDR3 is TGTGCCAGCAGCCTCCGGACAGAGGGGACCCAGTACTTC. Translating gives CASSLRTEGTQYF. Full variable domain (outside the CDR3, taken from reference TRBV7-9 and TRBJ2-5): DTGVSQNPRHKITKRGQNVTFRCDPISEHNRLYWYRQTLGQGPEFLTYFQNEAQLEKSRLLSDRFSAERPKGSFSTLEIQRTEQGDSAMYLCASSLRTEGTQYFGPGTRLLVL.

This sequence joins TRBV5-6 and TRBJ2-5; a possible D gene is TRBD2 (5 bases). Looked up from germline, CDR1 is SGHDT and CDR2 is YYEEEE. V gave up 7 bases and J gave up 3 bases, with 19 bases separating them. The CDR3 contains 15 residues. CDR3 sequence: CASSLGLPRKETQYF. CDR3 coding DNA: TGTGCCAGCTCCCTCGGACTTCCTCGGAAAGAGACCCAGTACTTC.

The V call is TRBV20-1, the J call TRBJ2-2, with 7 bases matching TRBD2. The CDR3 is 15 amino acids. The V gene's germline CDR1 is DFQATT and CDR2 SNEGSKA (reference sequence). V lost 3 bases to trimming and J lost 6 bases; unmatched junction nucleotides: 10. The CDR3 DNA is TGCAGTGCTAGTCTGGCCCGGGGGGTTGCCGGGGAGCTGTTTTTT. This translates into CSASLARGVAGELFF.